A selection of T cell receptor beta chains follows, all from one sample in a study of T cell repertoires in cytomegalovirus infection. A single record per CDR3 protein comes from TCRdb applying MiXCR to the reads. The table includes some 400,000 distinct CDR3 sequences, roughly 30% detected once. What was sequenced was PBMCs. Receptor source: a human donor in good health (CMV status not recorded). Some clones in this sample may be carry-over from other donors' samples. CDR3s include the opening cysteine and the closing phenylalanine or tryptophan. D genes are given only for firm matches. Expanded clones are given a class, and other clones once, few, many or no size at all.

size	D	V	J	DNA	CDR3
many	TRBD2	TRBV4-1	TRBJ2-3	TGCGCCAGCAGCCAAGAAGGAGGTGGGACTAGCTTCCCCGAATGGGATACGCAGTATTTT	CASSQEGGGTSFPEWDTQYF
-	-	TRBV20-1	TRBJ2-1	TGCAGTGCTAGGGGGGGCTCCTACAATGAGCAGTTCTTC	CSARGGSYNEQFF
many	-	TRBV6-5	TRBJ2-5	TGTGCCAGCAGTTTGAGTCTAGGCTCTTCGGCGGAGACCCAGTACTTC	CASSLSLGSSAETQYF
few	-	TRBV12-3/TRBV12-4	TRBJ1-1	TGTGCCAGCAGTTTTAAGGGTCGGAACACTGAAGCTTTCTTT	CASSFKGRNTEAFF
-	TRBD2	TRBV5-6	TRBJ2-1	TGTGCCAGCAGCTTATGGACTAGCGGGGGGACGAGACCTTACAATGAGCAGTTCTTC	CASSLWTSGGTRPYNEQFF
-	-	TRBV20-1	TRBJ2-2	TGCAGTGCTAGAGGGGACGGGGAGCTGTTTTTT	CSARGDGELFF
many	TRBD1	TRBV7-2	TRBJ2-5	TGTGCCAGCAGCTTAGCGGGTCAGGGGGCGTCCGGGGAGACCCAGTACTTC	CASSLAGQGASGETQYF
many	TRBD1	TRBV19	TRBJ2-7	TGTGCCAGTAGTATTCGAGGGACAGGGTTATACGAGCAGTACTTC	CASSIRGTGLYEQYF
-	TRBD1	TRBV6-1	TRBJ1-6	TGTGCCAGCAGTGCCTCTGTGGGGACAGCTAATTCACCCCTCCACTTT	CASSASVGTANSPLHF
-	TRBD2	TRBV15	TRBJ2-5	TGTGCCACCAGCAGAGATCGCCTAGCGGGAGGTCGAGAGACCCAGTACTTC	CATSRDRLAGGRETQYF
-	TRBD1	TRBV5-1	TRBJ2-3	TGCGCCAGCAGTTATACAGGGGGCGGTCCGGTCACAGATACGCAGTATTTT	CASSYTGGGPVTDTQYF
few	TRBD2	TRBV6-5	TRBJ2-3	TGTGCCAGCAAACTTCTAGCGGGGGGAAGCACAGATACGCAGTATTTT	CASKLLAGGSTDTQYF
few	TRBD2	TRBV7-6	TRBJ2-7	TGTGCCAGCAGCTTAAGCGGGGCCCATGGCGAGCAGTACTTC	CASSLSGAHGEQYF
many	-	TRBV7-2	TRBJ2-5	TGTGCCAGCAGCCCTCTGGGGGGAGGCATCAAAGAGACCCAGTACTTC	CASSPLGGGIKETQYF
few	TRBD2	TRBV2	TRBJ2-3	TGTGCCAGCAGTGAATTTGATAGCGGGGGGATAGGCGCAGATACGCAGTATTTT	CASSEFDSGGIGADTQYF
-	TRBD1	TRBV19	TRBJ1-5	TGTGCCAGTAGTAGGACAGGGGGAAATAGCAATCAGCCCCAGCATTTT	CASSRTGGNSNQPQHF
-	TRBD1	TRBV6-6	TRBJ2-3	TGTGCCAGCAGTAGAACAGGGGGCCGAGGGTCAGATACGCAGTATTTT	CASSRTGGRGSDTQYF
-	-	TRBV2	TRBJ2-7	TGTGCCAGCAGTGAGGGGGACGGTTTCTACGAGCAGTACTTC	CASSEGDGFYEQYF
few	TRBD2	TRBV5-1	TRBJ2-5	TGCGCCAGCAGCTCCCCTCTTGGGACTAGCGGAGGCCAAGAGACCCAGTACTTC	CASSSPLGTSGGQETQYF
few	-	TRBV28	TRBJ2-7	TGTGCCAGCTACCCGCCCGGCTCCTACGAGCAGTACTTC	CASYPPGSYEQYF
many	-	TRBV7-2	TRBJ2-5	TGTGCCAGCAGCTTATCTTCGGGGAGCGAGACCCAGTACTTC	CASSLSSGSETQYF
few	TRBD1	TRBV29-1	TRBJ2-1	TGCAGCGTAAGGACAGGGGCTGAGCAGTTCTTC	CSVRTGAEQFF
many	-	TRBV7-8	TRBJ2-2	TGTGCCAGCAGCTTAGCGCTAGGGGGACTGGTAAACACCGGGGAGCTGTTTTTT	CASSLALGGLVNTGELFF
-	-	TRBV27	TRBJ1-6	TGTGCCAGCAGTTTCGGACGGTCCCTGATGATGGCCCTCCACTTT	CASSFGRSLMMALHF
many	TRBD2	TRBV7-6	TRBJ2-7	TGTGCCAGCAGCTTATCGGATAGCGGGGGCAGCGAGCAGTACTTC	CASSLSDSGGSEQYF
many	-	TRBV7-2	TRBJ2-2	TGTGCCAGCAGTCGTTTTGACACCGGGGAGCTGTTTTTT	CASSRFDTGELFF
-	-	TRBV28	TRBJ1-5	TGTGCCAGCAGGGGTCCGGGCCGTAATCAGCCCCAGCATTTT	CASRGPGRNQPQHF
few	TRBD1	TRBV5-4	TRBJ1-6	TGTGCCAGCACCCAAGGGGGCAAGAATTCACCCCTCCACTTT	CASTQGGKNSPLHF
-	-	TRBV7-2	TRBJ1-4	TGTGCCAGCAGGGTTGGACTTAGGGGCGCAACTAATGAAAAACTGTTTTTT	CASRVGLRGATNEKLFF
-	TRBD1	TRBV6-1	TRBJ1-5	TGTGCCAGCAGTTCCTACAGGGGTGGCAATCAGCCCCAGCATTTT	CASSSYRGGNQPQHF
few	TRBD2	TRBV4-1	TRBJ2-7	TGCGCCAGCAGCCAGCCATTAAAAGGGTGGGCTAGCGGGGGGTACGAGCAGTACTTC	CASSQPLKGWASGGYEQYF
-	-	TRBV9	TRBJ2-7	TGTGCCAGCAGCGTAGGAGCAGGCTCCTACGAGCAGTACTTC	CASSVGAGSYEQYF
few	-	TRBV7-3	TRBJ1-2	TGTTCCAGCAGCGACCGAACAGGGAAAACTAACTATGGCTACACCTTC	CSSSDRTGKTNYGYTF
few	-	TRBV6-5	TRBJ2-2	TGTGCCAGCAGAGGTAGCTGGGACACCGGGGAGCTGTTTTTT	CASRGSWDTGELFF
many	TRBD1	TRBV7-6	TRBJ2-2	TGTGCCAGCAGCTTACGACCCTTACAGGGGTCGTCCACCGGGGAGCTGTTTTTT	CASSLRPLQGSSTGELFF
-	TRBD1	TRBV3-1	TRBJ1-5	TGTGCCAGCAGCTCGGACAGGGGGAACAATCAGCCCCAGCATTTT	CASSSDRGNNQPQHF
once	-	TRBV7-9	TRBJ2-7	TGTGCCAGCAGCTTAGCGGGGTTCCAAGAGCAGTACTTC	CASSLAGFQEQYF
many	-	TRBV7-8	TRBJ2-2	TGTGCCAGCAGCTCCGTCCCCGGGGAGCTGTTTTTT	CASSSVPGELFF
many	TRBD2	TRBV7-8	TRBJ2-3	TGTGCCAGCACCACCGGACTAGCGGGGGGGCTGGGCACAGATACGCAGTATTTT	CASTTGLAGGLGTDTQYF
few	-	TRBV27	TRBJ1-6	TGTGCCAGCAGCTCCACAGGGTTTGTTTCTAATTCACCCCTCCACTTT	CASSSTGFVSNSPLHF
many	TRBD1	TRBV7-2	TRBJ1-6	TGTGCCAGCAGCCCGGGACAGGGCCGCTCCTATAATTCACCCCTCCACTTT	CASSPGQGRSYNSPLHF
few	-	TRBV6-1	TRBJ2-2	TGTGCCACCCCAGGGAGGGACAGGAACACCGGGGAGCTGTTTTTT	CATPGRDRNTGELFF
-	-	TRBV6-6	TRBJ1-1	TGTGCCAGCAGTTACCTAGGGGGGACTGAAGCTTTCTTT	CASSYLGGTEAFF
few	-	TRBV6-6	TRBJ1-3	TGTGCCAGCAGTTTAGCCTCAACTGGAAACACCATATATTTT	CASSLASTGNTIYF
-	TRBD1	TRBV15	TRBJ2-7	TGTGCCACCAGCAGAGAACGGGACAGGGGGCACGAGCAGTACTTC	CATSRERDRGHEQYF
-	-	TRBV7-8	TRBJ1-6	TGTGCCAGCAGCCACCGACCGCCCCAGGGGTCACCCCTCCACTTT	CASSHRPPQGSPLHF
few	TRBD1	TRBV6-5	TRBJ2-7	TGTGCCAGCAGTTACGACGGTGGACAGGGGGATTTCGAGCAGTACTTC	CASSYDGGQGDFEQYF
few	TRBD1	TRBV7-3	TRBJ1-1	TGTGCCAGCAGCCGGGAGACAGGGGGGCATTTCACTGAAGCTTTCTTT	CASSRETGGHFTEAFF